The source of this T cell receptor beta chain is a study of post-analysis software for immune sequencing data. Across the whole study: There were relapsing-remitting, secondary progressive and progressive-relapsing multiple sclerosis among the disease courses included.

Unique molecular identifiers were present in the TCR beta cDNA libraries. Input of about 0.9 to 10 million T cells yielded a few hundred thousand cDNA molecules. TCRdb analysed the PCR reads with MiXCR anew, one entry per CDR3 protein. The sample includes around 400,000 distinct CDR3 sequences, approximately 38% seen only once; the top ten take 6.5% to 8%. Trimming took 3 bases from V and 0 from J, leaving 11 bases between them. The CDR3 length is 15 residues. Germline CDR1 is MNHNS and CDR2 is SASEGT. Findings of the study overall: Strong co-clustering by F measure was evident for samples that had been prepared in the same batch. In patients, about 5 TRBV segments were more frequent than in controls, with TRBV5-6, TRBV5-1 and TRBV20-1 among them. Multiple sclerosis was associated with a significant reduction in normalized Chao1 diversity relative to controls.

This clonotype appeared a few times. Its specificity is not known. Material for sequencing was blood. V and J are TRBV6-1 and TRBJ1-2; TRBD1 might be the D (6 bases). The sequence derives from a girl aged 2 to 10 with multiple sclerosis. CDR3 bases: TGTGCCAGCAGTGAGACAGGATTAGCTAACTATGGCTACACCTTC. It translates to CASSETGLANYGYTF.